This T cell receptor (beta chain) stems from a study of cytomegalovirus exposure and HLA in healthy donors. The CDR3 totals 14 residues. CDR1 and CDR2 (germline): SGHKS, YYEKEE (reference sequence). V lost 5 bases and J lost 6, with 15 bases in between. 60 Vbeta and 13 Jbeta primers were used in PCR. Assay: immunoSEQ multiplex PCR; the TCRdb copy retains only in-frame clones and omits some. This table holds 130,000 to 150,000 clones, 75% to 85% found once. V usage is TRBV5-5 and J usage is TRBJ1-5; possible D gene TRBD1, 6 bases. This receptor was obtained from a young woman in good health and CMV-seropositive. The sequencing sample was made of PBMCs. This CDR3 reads CASSSSQGSQPQHF. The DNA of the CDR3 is TGTGCCAGCAGTTCTTCCCAGGGGAGTCAGCCCCAGCATTTT.